This T cell receptor beta chain was identified during a study of blood T cell repertoires in COVID-19. Original processing methods: Cell counts per sample came from amplifying reference gene primers. TCRdb's copy holds only in-frame clones and misses some; the assay was immunoSEQ multiplex PCR. That table supplies the V and J calls and clone size; D and trimming were determined from the DNA. Of over 250,000 clones listed, more than 75% were seen once; the top ten hold roughly 2.5%. The V end lost 0 bases, the J end lost 8 bases, and 13 bases lay between the germline ends. The CDR3 extends over 14 amino acids. Germline CDR1 ENHRY, CDR2 SYGVKD. Recovered participants had two consecutive negative NP/OP PCR tests, healthcare professional clearance, or symptom resolution.

This chain joins TRBV10-3 and TRBJ1-2, with D perhaps TRBD1 (5 bases). This clonotype originated in a man aged 60-69 years who had recovered from COVID-19. Source material: PBMCs or T cells enriched from blood (not recorded which). The chain's CDR3 is CAISESVREGGYTF. The CDR3 DNA reads TGTGCCATCAGTGAGTCGGTCAGGGAGGGCGGCTACACCTTC.